A single sample gave rise to the 31 T cell receptor beta chains below, sequenced in a study of T cells in Graves' hyperthyroidism and ophthalmopathy. RNA transcripts were the template for amplifying TCR beta CDR3 regions. The HTBI primer set served for first-round RT-PCR of the TCR CDR3. TCRdb re-called the multiplex PCR reads through MiXCR, storing one row per CDR3 protein. This repertoire shows more than 550,000 distinct CDR3 sequences, 18% found once; its top ten account for around 15%. Sequencing was performed on blood. These receptors were obtained from a woman in her forties or fifties with Graves' hyperthyroidism that later progressed to Graves' ophthalmopathy.

This sequence joins TRBV6-1 and TRBJ1-1; perhaps TRBD1 as D (6 bases). Germline V gene sequence: CDR1 MNHNS, CDR2 SASEGT. V gave up 2 bases and J gave up 3 bases, with 10 bases separating them. The CDR3 totals 14 residues. The CDR3 loop is CASSEHRDDTEAFF. The CDR3 nucleotides are TGTGCCAGCAGTGAACACAGGGATGACACTGAAGCTTTCTTT.

The table lists this clonotype with a few counts. The chain combines TRBV12-3 or TRBV12-4 with TRBJ2-2; D unresolved. The CDR3 consists of 14 residues. V lost 7 bases and J 2 bases, leaving 11 bases between the germline ends. The CDR3 spells CASISDGNTGELFF. The CDR3 DNA follows: TGTGCCAGCATTTCGGACGGTAACACCGGGGAGCTGTTTTTT.

This clonotype has a count of ten or more. The V call is TRBV7-2, the J call TRBJ1-1, with D perhaps TRBD1 (5 bases). CDR3 length: 15 amino acids. With 3 bases removed from V and 1 base from J, the gap between germline ends came to 12 bases. Germline assignment: CDR1 SGHTA and CDR2 FQGNSA. CDR3 amino acids: CASSFRGISNTEAFF. DNA for the CDR3: TGTGCCAGCAGCTTTAGGGGCATCTCGAACACTGAAGCTTTCTTT.

The chain uses TRBV27 and TRBJ2-2; D may be TRBD2 (6 bases). The CDR3 runs to 14 residues. From germline, CDR1 is MNHEY and CDR2 SMNVEV (reference sequence). V was shortened by 5 bases and J by 7 bases, with 14 bases between the two germline ends. The CDR3 reads CASSLQGAGGELFF. Written as DNA, the CDR3 is TGTGCCAGCAGTCTTCAGGGAGCGGGCGGGGAGCTGTTTTTT.

This chain links TRBV19 with TRBJ2-4; 7 bases line up with TRBD1. The V and J ends lost 5 bases and 9 bases, in that order; junction bases with no gene match: 10. CDR3 length: 14 amino acids. Germline lookup yields CDR1 LNHDA and CDR2 SQIVND (reference sequence). CDR3: CASSPGQESSIQYF. As DNA, the CDR3 is TGTGCCAGTAGTCCTGGACAGGAGTCATCCATTCAGTACTTC.

The sample holds a few counts of this clonotype. The V call is TRBV5-5, the J call TRBJ1-2, with no clear D. Between the trimmed V and J ends, which lost 6 bases and 4 bases, there was a span of 22 bases. Germline lookup yields CDR1 SGHKS and CDR2 YYEKEE (reference sequence). The CDR3 extends over 16 amino acids. CDR3 residues: CASTPLGVQAAYGYTF. DNA of the CDR3: TGTGCCAGCACCCCGCTTGGGGTTCAAGCCGCCTATGGCTACACCTTC.

The chain joins TRBV20-1 to TRBJ1-5; no clear D gene. The ends were cut back, 5 bases at V and 2 bases at J, with 13 bases in the middle. This CDR3 is 14 amino acids long. Germline V gene sequence: CDR1 DFQATT, CDR2 SNEGSKA (reference sequence). The CDR3, as DNA: TGCAGTGCTTCGGCGGGGTTGGGCAATCAGCCCCAGCATTTT. Translating gives CSASAGLGNQPQHF.

This clonotype was observed a few times. The chain links TRBV3-1 to TRBJ1-4, with 7 bases identical to TRBD1. V lost 5 bases and J lost 6; bases outside the gene matches: 9. The CDR3 totals 15 residues. Germline assignment: CDR1 LGHDT and CDR2 YNNKEL (reference sequence). CDR3 region: CASSLAGQVDEKLFF. The CDR3 nucleotides are TGTGCCAGCAGCTTGGCCGGACAGGTGGATGAAAAACTGTTTTTT.

The table lists this clonotype with many counts. The V call is TRBV20-1, the J call TRBJ2-1; D remains ambiguous. V lost 1 base and J lost 9, with 10 bases in between. The germline V gene has CDR1 DFQATT and CDR2 SNEGSKA (reference sequence). The CDR3 runs to 12 residues. CDR3 residues: CSARGLRAEQFF. CDR3 nucleotides: TGCAGTGCTAGAGGTTTGCGCGCTGAGCAGTTCTTC.

Notes on this clonotype: One end of the junction varies from germline; a read error may be responsible. The chain is built from TRBV5-4 and TRBJ2-3; D is ambiguous. This CDR3 has 14 amino acids. In germline, CDR1 is SGHNT, CDR2 YYREEE (reference sequence). The CDR3 loop is CVSSLVSNSGSQYF. The DNA of the CDR3 is TGTGTCAGCAGCTTGGTATCCAACTCCGGATCGCAGTATTTT.

The chain recombines TRBV6-1 with TRBJ1-2; the D gene is possibly TRBD1 (5 bases). Germline CDR1 MNHNS, CDR2 SASEGT. V was cut by 7 bases and J by 6 bases, with 15 bases left in between. This CDR3 is built from 13 residues. The CDR3 is CASIAGRVDGYTF. CDR3 DNA sequence: TGTGCCAGCATCGCAGGGAGGGTGGATGGCTACACCTTC.

This clonotype was seen more than once but under ten times. The chain recombines TRBV19 with TRBJ1-2, with 7 bases identical to TRBD1. V was pared by 6 bases and J by 4 bases, with 5 bases of the junction left unmatched. Germline lookup yields CDR1 LNHDA and CDR2 SQIVND (reference sequence). CDR3 length: 13 residues. The CDR3 reads CASSEDRFYGYTF. The CDR3, as DNA: TGTGCCAGTAGCGAGGACAGGTTCTATGGCTACACCTTC.

The rearrangement uses TRBV12-3 or TRBV12-4 and TRBJ2-2; no clear D gene. V was trimmed by 11 bases and J by 5 bases, leaving 15 bases between them. The CDR3 has 13 amino acids. The CDR3 reads CAASLGGTGELFF. The CDR3 nucleotides are TGTGCCGCCTCCCTGGGTGGGACCGGGGAGCTGTTTTTT.

This chain links TRBV6-1 with TRBJ2-1; 8 bases line up with TRBD2. The germline V gene encodes CDR1 MNHNS and CDR2 SASEGT. With V trimmed by 0 bases and J by 4 bases, 8 bases remained unmatched. The CDR3 loop spans 17 amino acids. CDR3 DNA sequence: TGTGCCAGCAGTGAAGCGCTCGGGGGGGGCAAGTACAATGAGCAGTTCTTC. This codes for CASSEALGGGKYNEQFF.

The CDR3 spells CATYLAASYEQYF. The CDR3 nucleotides are TGTGCCACGTATTTAGCGGCCTCCTACGAGCAGTACTTC. The rearrangement links TRBV28 to TRBJ2-7; perhaps TRBD2 as D (6 bases). CDR1 is MDHEN, CDR2 SYDVKM, per germline. The CDR3 is made up of 13 amino acids. The ends were cut back, 10 bases at V and 0 bases at J, with 13 bases in the middle.

This clonotype was observed a handful of times. The chain joins TRBV27 to TRBJ2-2; 8 bases are shared with TRBD2. This CDR3 has 18 residues. Germline CDR1 and CDR2: MNHEY and SMNVEV (reference sequence). V was pared by 4 bases and J by 3 bases, with 13 bases of the junction left unmatched. CDR3 in amino acids: CASSSAGATSVYTGELFF. The CDR3 DNA sequence: TGTGCCAGCAGTTCGGCGGGCGCGACTAGCGTATACACCGGGGAGCTGTTTTTT.

This clonotype was seen a few times. The chain joins TRBV27 to TRBJ2-7; D ambiguous. V lost 7 bases and J lost 3, with 7 bases in between. CDR1 is MNHEY and CDR2 is SMNVEV in the germline V gene (reference sequence). This CDR3 contains 11 residues. CDR3 sequence (DNA): TGTGCCAGCACATGGGGCTACGAGCAGTACTTC. Its protein product is CASTWGYEQYF.

This clonotype turned up a few times. The genes are TRBV6-6 and TRBJ2-5; D is uncertain. Germline assignment: CDR1 MNHNY and CDR2 SVGAGI (reference sequence). Between the trimmed V and J ends, which lost 0 bases and 4 bases, there was a span of 9 bases. This CDR3 is built from 14 residues. CDR3 coding DNA: TGTGCCAGCAGTTACTCGAGAAGTTTAGAGACCCAGTACTTC. This sequence encodes CASSYSRSLETQYF.

Written as DNA, the CDR3 is TGTGCCAGCAGCTCGTTTAATGTGAACACTGAAGCTTTCTTT. This translates into CASSSFNVNTEAFF. The chain links TRBV5-5 to TRBJ1-1; no definite D call. From germline, CDR1 is SGHKS and CDR2 YYEKEE (reference sequence). Trimming pared 3 bases from V and 0 bases from J, leaving 9 bases between. The CDR3 contains 14 residues.

The chain recombines TRBV29-1 with TRBJ2-2, with D maybe TRBD2 (6 bases). The V end lost 7 bases, the J end lost 1 base, and 13 bases lay between the germline ends. From germline, CDR1 is SQVTM and CDR2 ANQGSEA. CDR3 length equals 14 residues. CDR3 sequence (DNA): TGCAGCGGTGGGACTGGGGTGAACACCGGGGAGCTGTTTTTT. This encodes CSGGTGVNTGELFF.

This clonotype was detected many times. This chain connects TRBV9 to TRBJ1-5; 7 bases fit TRBD1. V dropped 4 bases and J dropped 5; count of bases not matched to a gene: 3. The CDR3 contains 13 residues. Germline V CDR1 and CDR2: SGDLS, YYNGEE. The CDR3 sequence is CASSTGVDQPQHF. CDR3 DNA: TGTGCCAGCAGCACAGGGGTGGATCAGCCCCAGCATTTT.

This clonotype was seen ten or more times. This chain connects TRBV18 to TRBJ1-3; D is perhaps TRBD1 (5 bases). The CDR3 is 16 amino acids. Germline values: CDR1 KGHSH, CDR2 LQKENI. Between the trimmed V and J ends, which lost 2 bases and 3 bases, there was a span of 14 bases. The CDR3 reads CASSPWVQGNGNTIYF. DNA for the CDR3: TGTGCCAGCTCACCATGGGTCCAGGGCAATGGAAACACCATATATTTT.

This clonotype was detected a few times. The CDR3 DNA reads TGTGCCAGCAGTTCAACCATGACAGGGGACAGATATAATTCACCCCTCCACTTT. This encodes CASSSTMTGDRYNSPLHF. This chain connects TRBV7-9 to TRBJ1-6, with 8 positions matching TRBD1. The CDR3 has 18 amino acids. V lost 6 bases and J lost 4; bases outside the gene matches: 14. Per the germline V gene, CDR1 is SEHNR and CDR2 is FQNEAQ (reference sequence).

This clonotype came up many times. The chain has TRBV3-1 and TRBJ1-2; weak D call: TRBD1 (5 bases). Trimming removed 3 bases from V and 7 bases from J, with 12 bases in between. The CDR3 runs to 13 residues. Germline lookup yields CDR1 LGHDT and CDR2 YNNKEL (reference sequence). This chain's CDR3 is CASSQPGSGGYTF. Written as DNA, the CDR3 is TGTGCCAGCAGCCAGCCAGGGTCAGGTGGCTACACCTTC. Full variable domain (outside the CDR3, taken from reference TRBV3-1 and TRBJ1-2): DTAVSQTPKYLVTQMGNDKSIKCEQNLGHDTMYWYKQDSKKFLKIMFSYNNKELIINETVPNRFSPKSPDKAHLNLHINSLELGDSAVYFCASSQPGSGGYTFGSGTRLTVV.

About this clonotype itself: The junction shows a germline mismatch at one end, possibly a read error. V usage is TRBV11-1 and J usage is TRBJ1-4, with 10 bases matching TRBD1. This CDR3 has 15 amino acids. CDR1 is SGHAT, CDR2 FQDESV, per germline (reference sequence). The CDR3 loop reads CASSDRTGGGEELFF. The CDR3 nucleotides read TGTGCCAGCAGCGATCGGACAGGGGGAGGTGAAGAACTGTTTTTT.

The chain uses TRBV24-1 and TRBJ2-3, with TRBD2 identical over 8 bases. The CDR3 loop spans 14 amino acids. In germline, CDR1 is KGHDR, CDR2 SFDVKD. The junction had 6 bases not matched to a gene; V was cut back by 7 bases and J by 4 bases. CDR3 residues: CATRGSGGADTQYF. The CDR3 region has the DNA TGTGCCACCAGGGGGAGCGGGGGAGCAGATACGCAGTATTTT.

This clonotype was detected only a few times. CDR3 coding DNA: TGCGCCAGCAGCCAGACAGGGGTTAGCACAGATACGCAGTATTTT. It yields the protein CASSQTGVSTDTQYF. The rearrangement links TRBV4-1 to TRBJ2-3; 8 nucleotides match TRBD1. J lost 0 bases, V lost 3 bases, and 2 bases had no gene match. CDR1 is MGHRA and CDR2 is YSYEKL in the germline V gene. This CDR3 has 15 residues.

A few counts support this clonotype. This sequence joins TRBV7-9 and TRBJ2-1; D may match TRBD1 or TRBD2 (7 bases each). The CDR3 covers 14 residues. CDR1 and CDR2 from the germline V gene are SEHNR and FQNEAQ (reference sequence). V shed 4 bases and J shed 9 bases, with 16 bases lying between them. The chain's CDR3 is CASSSDAGGAEQFF. CDR3 sequence (DNA): TGTGCCAGCAGCTCGGATGCAGGGGGGGCTGAGCAGTTCTTC.

This chain uses TRBV4-1 with TRBJ2-7; no clear D gene. Germline V CDR1 and CDR2: MGHRA, YSYEKL. This CDR3 region has 14 residues. The V and J ends lost 1 base and 0 bases respectively, with 7 bases between them. CDR3 nucleotides: TGCGCCAGCAGCCAAGCTAAGGACTCCTACGAGCAGTACTTC. Amino acid sequence: CASSQAKDSYEQYF.

This clonotype came up once. J is TRBJ1-5 and V is TRBV6-1; D is perhaps TRBD1 (6 bases). Germline V lookup: CDR1 MNHNS, CDR2 SASEGT. V lost 7 bases to trimming and J lost 5 bases, with 18 bases between them. This CDR3 has 15 amino acids. This CDR3 is CASTSGRGLDQPQHF. CDR3 in DNA: TGTGCCAGCACCTCGGGGAGGGGGTTAGATCAGCCCCAGCATTTT.

The J gene is TRBJ1-1, the V gene TRBV19; no definite D call. The CDR3 loop spans 14 amino acids. Germline V gene data show CDR1 as LNHDA and CDR2 as SQIVND (reference sequence). The V end was cut by 5 bases, the J end by 3 bases, with 13 bases between. CDR3 residues: CASSAQDGYTEAFF. CDR3 bases: TGTGCCAGTAGTGCCCAGGACGGTTACACTGAAGCTTTCTTT.